Following are 8 T cell receptor beta chains from one sample sequenced in a study of blood T cell repertoires in COVID-19. Generated by immunoSEQ multiplex PCR, the TCRdb table keeps only in-frame clones and is missing some. The data show about 330,000 clones, 80% to 95% seen once. Sample: PBMCs or T cells enriched from blood (not recorded which). These TCRs come from a woman aged 25 to 39 who had recovered from COVID-19.

This chain connects TRBV28 to TRBJ2-3, with 10 nucleotides matching TRBD2. Germline CDR1 MDHEN, CDR2 SYDVKM. Trimming cost V 6 bases and J 3 bases; bases outside gene matches: 15. This CDR3 has 18 amino acids. The CDR3 region is CASSLLGIAGGRTDTQYF. CDR3 in DNA: TGTGCCAGCAGCCTGCTGGGGATAGCGGGGGGCCGGACAGATACGCAGTATTTT.

This sequence joins TRBV4-2 and TRBJ2-1; 8 bases are shared with TRBD2. Per the germline V gene, CDR1 is LGHNA and CDR2 is YNFKEQ. The CDR3 has 16 amino acids. V shed 0 bases, J shed 6 bases, and the junction held 7 bases outside the gene matches. CDR3 nucleotides: TGTGCCAGCAGCCAAGATTGGCTAGCGGGTCGCAATGAGCAGTTCTTC. Its translation is CASSQDWLAGRNEQFF.

This chain uses TRBV21-1 with TRBJ1-5; TRBD1, the table's D call, was not compared with the DNA. TRBV21-1 is reported as a pseudogene. The CDR3 length is 13 residues. DNA for the CDR3: TGTGCCACCACGCGCAGGGTTAATCAGCCCCAGCATTTT. Amino acids: CATTRRVNQPQHF.

The rearrangement joins TRBV3-1 (or the pseudogene TRBV3-2) to TRBJ2-7; unclear D gene. The V end was cut by 3 bases, the J end by 0 bases, with 9 bases between. The CDR3 sequence is 14 residues long. Germline V CDR1 and CDR2: LGHDT, YNNKEL (reference sequence). The CDR3 loop reads CASSHLSGSYEQYF. The CDR3 coding sequence is TGTGCCAGCAGCCATTTATCCGGCTCCTACGAGCAGTACTTC.

The V call is TRBV5-1, the J call TRBJ2-1; 8 bases agree with TRBD1. V trimming: 4 bases; J trimming: 8 bases; junction bases outside the gene matches: 8. In germline, CDR1 is SGHRS, CDR2 YFSETQ. The CDR3 sequence is 14 residues long. The CDR3 region is CASSKGQGTDEQFF. DNA for the CDR3: TGCGCCAGCAGCAAAGGACAGGGAACGGATGAGCAGTTCTTC.

The rearrangement links TRBV4-1 to TRBJ2-1; TRBD1 is a possible D gene (5 bases). Deletions cut 0 bases from V and 9 bases from J, with 18 bases between. CDR3 length: 16 residues. Germline loops: CDR1 MGHRA, CDR2 YSYEKL. CDR3 region: CASSQDGASLSGEQFF. Written as DNA, the CDR3 is TGCGCCAGCAGCCAAGATGGGGCTAGTCTTTCGGGTGAGCAGTTCTTC.

The V gene is TRBV28, the J gene TRBJ2-2; D call uncertain. The CDR3 runs to 15 residues. Germline CDR1 and CDR2: MDHEN and SYDVKM. V lost 5 bases and J lost 5, with 15 bases in between. The CDR3 DNA reads TGTGCCAGCAGTCCCCTGACGCGGAATACCGGGGAGCTGTTTTTT. Protein sequence: CASSPLTRNTGELFF.

The chain uses TRBV13 and TRBJ2-1; no definite D call. The CDR3 covers 12 residues. V lost 0 bases to trimming and J lost 7 bases, with 4 bases between them. Per germline, CDR1 PRHDT and CDR2 FYEKMQ (reference sequence). The CDR3 region is CASSLGFNEQFF. CDR3 DNA: TGTGCCAGCAGCTTAGGCTTTAATGAGCAGTTCTTC.